The 12 T cell receptor beta chains given below trace back to one sample, sequenced in a study of blood T cell repertoires in COVID-19. Libraries were prepared by immunoSEQ multiplex PCR; TCRdb keeps only in-frame clonotypes and omits some of them. This table has 300,000 to 450,000 clones, approximately 81% appearing once. Material for sequencing was peripheral blood. Source of these receptors: a young woman with acute or convalescent COVID-19.

This chain uses TRBV7-2 with TRBJ2-7; 7 bases fit TRBD1. Trimming cost V 1 base and J 5 bases; bases outside gene matches: 8. This CDR3 comprises 15 residues. Germline V gene sequence: CDR1 SGHTA, CDR2 FQGNSA. CDR3 coding DNA: TGTGCCAGCAGCTTAGTAGGACAGGCCGGCCACGAGCAGTACTTC. The encoded protein is CASSLVGQAGHEQYF.

This clone was detected only a few times. The rearrangement uses TRBV18 and TRBJ1-3, with TRBD1 as a possible D gene (6 bases). The CDR3 has 14 amino acids. Germline V gene lookup returns CDR1 KGHSH and CDR2 LQKENI. V dropped 5 bases and J dropped 1 base, with 9 bases sitting between them. The CDR3 nucleotides are TGTGCCAGCTCATCCGGGACATCTGGAAACACCATATATTTT. Its translation is CASSSGTSGNTIYF.

As for this clone: This same CDR3 is encoded by further DNA sequences in the sample. This rearrangement joins TRBV12-3 or TRBV12-4 to TRBJ1-1; perhaps TRBD1 as D (5 bases). Trimming took off 3 bases at V and 7 bases at J, with 9 bases between the two ends. The length of the CDR3 is 12 residues. CDR3 protein: CASSLVGDEAFF. DNA for the CDR3: TGTGCCAGCAGTTTGGTAGGGGATGAAGCTTTCTTT.

The chain uses TRBV18 and TRBJ2-5; D is perhaps TRBD2 (5 bases). Per germline, CDR1 KGHSH and CDR2 LQKENI. The CDR3 contains 16 residues. V was clipped by 5 bases and J by 4 bases, with 20 bases between them. This chain's CDR3 is CASSTPPGVGSETQYF. As DNA, the CDR3 is TGTGCCAGCTCAACCCCCCCCGGGGTGGGCTCAGAGACCCAGTACTTC. Based on the CDR3 plus reference TRBV18 and TRBJ2-5, the full variable domain is NAGVMQNPRHLVRRRGQEARLRCSPMKGHSHVYWYRQLPEEGLKFMVYLQKENIIDESGMPKERFSAEFPKEGPSILRIQQVVRGDSAAYFCASSTPPGVGSETQYFGPGTRLLVL.

The chain uses TRBV15 and TRBJ2-7; 8 nucleotides match TRBD1. The V gene's germline CDR1 is LNHNV and CDR2 YYDKDF (reference sequence). V lost 8 bases and J lost 1; bases outside the gene matches: 7. CDR3 length: 14 residues. The CDR3 reads CATGARTGSYEQYF. CDR3 coding DNA: TGTGCCACCGGGGCCCGGACAGGGTCCTACGAGCAGTACTTC.

CDR3 bases: TGTGCCAGTACCCCGGCAACTAATGAAAAACTGTTTTTT. It is translated as CASTPATNEKLFF. J is TRBJ1-4 and V is TRBV19, with D unresolved. The V and J ends lost 7 bases and 0 bases respectively, with 6 bases between them. This CDR3 spans 13 amino acids. CDR1 is LNHDA, CDR2 SQIVND, per germline (reference sequence). Full variable domain (outside the CDR3, taken from reference TRBV19 and TRBJ1-4): DGGITQSPKYLFRKEGQNVTLSCEQNLNHDAMYWYRQDPGQGLRLIYYSQIVNDFQKGDIAEGYSVSREKKESFPLTVTSAQKNPTAFYLCASTPATNEKLFFGSGTQLSVL.

V usage is TRBV3-1 (or the pseudogene TRBV3-2) and J usage is TRBJ2-3; maybe TRBD1 (5 bases). Per germline, CDR1 LGHDT and CDR2 YNNKEL (reference sequence). Trimming cost V 1 base and J 0 bases, with 11 bases left between them. This CDR3 is built from 16 residues. The CDR3 region has the DNA TGTGCCAGCAGCCAAGGGGGCCGAACTAGCACAGATACGCAGTATTTT. Translation gives CASSQGGRTSTDTQYF.

The CDR3 DNA reads as TGTGCCAGCAGTTCTCAGGTCCCATACAATGAGCAGTTCTTC. Protein sequence: CASSSQVPYNEQFF. The rearrangement links TRBV6-5 to TRBJ2-1, with D uncertain. The CDR3 has 14 residues. Trimming stripped 4 bases from V and 4 bases from J, with 11 bases between. Germline CDR1 MNHEY, CDR2 SVGAGI.

The rearrangement uses TRBV7-9 and TRBJ2-1, with 8 bases lining up with TRBD2. With V trimmed by 6 bases and J by 8 bases, 18 bases remained unmatched. The CDR3 length is 17 residues. Germline V gene lookup returns CDR1 SEHNR and CDR2 FQNEAQ (reference sequence). CDR3 amino acids: CASRPGVQREIYDEQFF. The CDR3 coding sequence is TGTGCCAGCAGACCAGGAGTCCAGCGGGAGATCTATGATGAGCAGTTCTTC.

This chain uses TRBV7-2 with TRBJ2-1; 7 positions agree with TRBD2. The germline CDR1 and CDR2 sequences are SGHTA and FQGNSA. V lost 4 bases and J lost 15; bases outside the gene matches: 12. The CDR3 is 13 residues long. CDR3 nucleotide sequence: TGTGCCAGCAGCTCTTTGAGGGCGGGAGCGGTGTTCTTC. Protein sequence: CASSSLRAGAVFF.

This rearrangement joins TRBV27 to TRBJ2-7; a possible D gene is TRBD1 (6 bases). The V end lost 6 bases, the J end lost 3 bases, and 15 bases lay between the germline ends. Per the germline V gene, CDR1 is MNHEY and CDR2 is SMNVEV (reference sequence). The CDR3 has 14 residues. CDR3 DNA sequence: TGTGCCAGCAGCCGTGGACAGCCAGTCTACGAGCAGTACTTC. It specifies CASSRGQPVYEQYF.

This sequence joins TRBV11-2 and TRBJ1-6, with a tentative D call TRBD1 (5 bases). The ends were cut back, 4 bases at V and 7 bases at J, with 14 bases in the middle. The CDR3 loop spans 15 amino acids. Germline V CDR1 and CDR2: SGHAT, FQNNGV. CDR3 residues: CASSSPRGLNSPLHF. The CDR3 DNA follows: TGTGCCAGCAGCTCCCCGCGGGGCCTGAATTCACCCCTCCACTTT.